The present entry profiles one T cell receptor (beta chain) with its context. CDR3 length: 15 residues. Looked up from germline, CDR1 is WSHSY and CDR2 is SAAADI. J lost 2 bases, V lost 6 bases, and 7 bases had no gene match. This record belongs to a study of blood T cell repertoires in COVID-19. Across the study: Material from acute and convalescent COVID-19 was sourced from the United States, Italy and Spain. PBMCs, B-cell-depleted T cells, or T cells provided the cDNA or gDNA that made up the material.

In the authors' methods: Researchers report that nucleated cell counts were estimated from reference gene primer amplification. This table comes from immunoSEQ multiplex PCR, and its TCRdb copy is limited to in-frame clones, with some not included. V and J calls and clone size are given by that table; D and trimming were obtained from the DNA. Of 100,000 to 150,000 clones detected, approximately 84% appear once; the ten largest clones hold 17%. Material for sequencing was peripheral blood. The sequence was collected from a woman of 80 years or more with acute or convalescent COVID-19. The chain uses TRBV10-2 and TRBJ2-3; 8 bases match TRBD2. The DNA for the CDR3 is TGCGCCAGCAGGACAGCGGGGGCATCCACAGATACGCAGTATTTT. This gives the protein CASRTAGASTDTQYF.